These T cell receptor beta chains were read from a single sample in a study of T cell responses to AZD1222 COVID-19 vaccine. Profiling relied on immunoSEQ multiplex PCR, and the TCRdb table lists in-frame clones only, not all of them. The sample includes approximately 150,000 clones, approximately 86% seen only once; the top ten take 5% to 6.5%. The material sequenced was peripheral blood, taken 28 days after the second dose of the MenACWY control vaccine. The receptors stem from an adult who received the MenACWY meningococcal vaccine as a control. Both conserved end residues are part of each CDR3. A D gene is named only where the DNA matches it firmly. Size is omitted from some rows. Given values are once, few, many or a class for expanded clones.

CASGAHRPASGNTEAFF | TGTGCCAGCGGCGCTCACAGGCCGGCATCGGGGAACACTGAAGCTTTCTTT | TRBV5-6 | - | - | TRBJ1-1
CATSRGGQPQHF | TGTGCCACCAGTCGGGGAGGTCAGCCCCAGCATTTT | TRBV12-3/TRBV12-4 | - | - | TRBJ1-5
CASSRGRDTEAFF | TGCGCCAGCAGCCGGGGTAGGGACACTGAAGCTTTCTTT | TRBV5-1 | - | - | TRBJ1-1
CASSPQEIAGEGEQFF | TGTGCCAGCTCACCACAGGAGATAGCGGGAGAAGGGGAGCAGTTCTTC | TRBV18 | - | TRBD2 | TRBJ2-1
CASSQAWALRGESPLHF | TGTGCCAGCAGCCAAGCGTGGGCCCTCAGGGGAGAATCACCCCTCCACTTT | TRBV14 | - | - | TRBJ1-6
CASSQQSYQPQHF | TGTGCCAGCAGCCAACAATCATATCAGCCCCAGCATTTT | TRBV7-2 | - | - | TRBJ1-5
CASSYPEWSYEQYF | TGTGCCAGCAGTTACCCAGAGTGGTCCTACGAGCAGTACTTC | TRBV6-2/TRBV6-3 | - | - | TRBJ2-7
CASTKAPSRTDTQYF | TGTGCCAGTACCAAAGCCCCGTCTCGCACAGATACGCAGTATTTT | TRBV19 | - | - | TRBJ2-3
CASSQGQNTEAFF | TGTGCCAGCAGCCAAGGTCAAAACACTGAAGCTTTCTTT | TRBV14 | - | - | TRBJ1-1
CASSGHIGQYF | TGTGCCAGCAGTGGCCATATTGGCCAGTACTTC | TRBV2 | - | - | TRBJ2-5
CASSSGYQFQETQYF | TGTGCCAGCAGCTCCGGCTACCAGTTCCAAGAGACCCAGTACTTC | TRBV7-9 | few | - | TRBJ2-5
CASSELQISYNEQFF | TGTGCCAGCAGTGAGCTACAGATTTCCTACAATGAGCAGTTCTTC | TRBV2 | - | - | TRBJ2-1
CATSTRTSGNNEQFF | TGTGCCACCAGCACCCGGACTAGCGGCAACAATGAGCAGTTCTTC | TRBV15 | - | TRBD2 | TRBJ2-1
CASSVGRQWANEKLFF | TGTGCCAGCAGCGTAGGCAGACAGTGGGCTAATGAAAAACTGTTTTTT | TRBV9 | - | - | TRBJ1-4
CASGLVAVSRGYTF | TGTGCTAGTGGTTTGGTCGCAGTTAGTAGGGGCTACACCTTC | TRBV12-5 | - | - | TRBJ1-2
CASSQEGRGQRGGYTF | TGTGCCAGCAGCCAAGAGGGACGGGGGCAGCGAGGCGGCTACACCTTC | TRBV3-1/TRBV3-2 | - | - | TRBJ1-2
CASSVAPGETQYF | TGTGCCAGCAGCGTAGCTCCAGGAGAGACCCAGTACTTC | TRBV9 | - | - | TRBJ2-5
CSASAGVEKLFF | TGCAGTGCTAGTGCTGGGGTTGAAAAACTGTTTTTT | TRBV20-1 | - | - | TRBJ1-4
CAWSSQGFPEKLFF | TGTGCCTGGAGTTCCCAGGGGTTTCCTGAAAAACTGTTTTTT | TRBV30 | - | - | TRBJ1-4
CASSLGALWGSYEQFF | TGTGCCAGCAGCTTAGGGGCCCTATGGGGGAGCTATGAGCAGTTCTTC | TRBV11-3 | - | - | TRBJ2-1
CASRKSRNYEQYF | TGTGCCAGCAGAAAGAGTAGGAACTACGAGCAGTACTTC | TRBV6-5 | few | - | TRBJ2-7
CASSLQGNSPLHF | TGTGCCAGCAGCTTACAGGGAAATTCACCCCTCCACTTT | TRBV7-2 | - | - | TRBJ1-6
CATSEGGRAFDEQFF | TGTGCCACCAGTGAGGGCGGGAGGGCCTTCGATGAGCAGTTCTTC | TRBV24-1 | - | TRBD2 | TRBJ2-1
CASSPTGQGVPQHF | TGTGCCAGCTCACCGACTGGGCAGGGGGTACCCCAGCATTTT | TRBV18 | once | TRBD1 | TRBJ1-5
CASRADNEQFF | TGTGCCAGCAGGGCGGACAATGAGCAGTTCTTC | TRBV9 | - | - | TRBJ2-1
CASSPQGGVNEKLFF | TGCGCCAGCAGTCCCCAGGGGGGGGTTAATGAAAAACTGTTTTTT | TRBV5-1 | - | TRBD1 | TRBJ1-4
CASSFSGGADEQYF | TGTGCCAGCAGTTTCTCTGGGGGCGCGGACGAGCAGTACTTC | TRBV28 | - | - | TRBJ2-7
CASSSATTVDGSTF | TGTGCCAGCAGTTCCGCGACAACGGTCGATGGCAGCACCTTC | TRBV28 | - | - | TRBJ1-2
CASSYSGDYQETQYF | TGTGCCAGCAGTTACTCCGGGGACTACCAAGAGACCCAGTACTTC | TRBV6-2/TRBV6-3 | - | - | TRBJ2-5
CASSRTGGAYEQYF | TGTGCCAGCAGCCGAACCGGAGGGGCCTACGAGCAGTACTTC | TRBV3-1/TRBV3-2 | - | - | TRBJ2-7
CASSYSKRGGQETQYF | TGTGCCAGCAGTTACTCAAAGCGGGGGGGCCAAGAGACCCAGTACTTC | TRBV6-2/TRBV6-3 | - | TRBD2 | TRBJ2-5
CASSFGEKLFF | TGTGCCAGCAGTTTTGGGGAAAAACTGTTTTTT | TRBV12-3/TRBV12-4 | once | - | TRBJ1-4
CASRTGGGGKTQYF | TGTGCCAGCAGAACAGGGGGCGGGGGAAAGACCCAGTACTTC | TRBV6-5 | - | TRBD1 | TRBJ2-5
CASSIVGYYEQYF | TGTGCCAGTAGTATCGTCGGCTACTACGAGCAGTACTTC | TRBV19 | once | - | TRBJ2-7
CASSFRGRYGYTF | TGTGCCAGCAGTTTCAGGGGCAGGTATGGCTACACCTTC | TRBV27 | - | - | TRBJ1-2
CASTRTESSYNEQFF | TGTGCCAGCACCCGGACAGAGAGCTCCTACAATGAGCAGTTCTTC | TRBV2 | - | - | TRBJ2-1
CASSLTGGNEKLFF | TGCGCCAGCAGCCTGACAGGAGGAAATGAAAAACTGTTTTTT | TRBV5-1 | - | - | TRBJ1-4
CATSEPPSGRATSATNEQFF | TGTGCCACCAGTGAGCCTCCTAGCGGGAGGGCCACATCGGCCACCAATGAGCAGTTCTTC | TRBV24-1 | - | TRBD2 | TRBJ2-1
CAWNAGTTKGYTF | TGTGCCTGGAATGCAGGGACTACAAAGGGCTACACCTTC | TRBV30 | - | - | TRBJ1-2
CASKEEGASSYEQYF | TGTGCCAGCAAAGAAGAGGGGGCGAGCTCCTACGAGCAGTACTTC | TRBV2 | - | TRBD1 | TRBJ2-7
CASSQDMGAGSYEQYF | TGTGCCAGCAGCCAAGATATGGGGGCGGGCTCCTACGAGCAGTACTTC | TRBV4-2 | - | - | TRBJ2-7
CASSVDAAYYNEQFF | TGTGCCAGCAGCGTCGACGCGGCCTACTACAATGAGCAGTTCTTC | TRBV9 | - | - | TRBJ2-1
CASSPTGSGETQYF | TGTGCCAGCAGTCCGACAGGGTCCGGTGAGACCCAGTACTTC | TRBV6-2/TRBV6-3 | - | TRBD1 | TRBJ2-5